This T cell receptor (beta chain) was sequenced during a study of cytomegalovirus exposure and HLA in healthy donors. CDR1 is GTSNPN, CDR2 SVGIG, per germline (reference sequence). The germline V and J ends were trimmed by 1 base and 2 bases, with 14 bases remaining between them. CDR3 length: 15 amino acids. Study-level findings and limits: Trimming of TCR beta V- and J-genes showed a link, identified in a later analysis, to a missense DCLRE1C variant. Among TCR beta chains, those listed as cytomegalovirus-associated numbered some 160. Rates of TCR association differed by HLA locus in a later analysis, with DRB1 highest and HLA-C lowest. It was shown in a later analysis that HLA-associated TCR beta chains were more clonally expanded than other, equally common chains.

Researchers ran the PCR with 60 Vbeta and 13 Jbeta primers. Clones were sequenced by immunoSEQ multiplex PCR, and TCRdb holds only the in-frame ones, with some missing. The data contain 150,000 to 200,000 clones, around 84% of them singletons. On this clone: As yet, its antigen is unknown.

The receptor comes from a woman aged 18-29 years in good health and CMV-seronegative. The chain joins TRBV30 to TRBJ1-2; no clear D. Sequenced sample: PBMCs. The CDR3 is CAWSALENMNYGYTF. In DNA, the CDR3 is TGTGCCTGGAGTGCCCTCGAAAACATGAACTATGGCTACACCTTC.